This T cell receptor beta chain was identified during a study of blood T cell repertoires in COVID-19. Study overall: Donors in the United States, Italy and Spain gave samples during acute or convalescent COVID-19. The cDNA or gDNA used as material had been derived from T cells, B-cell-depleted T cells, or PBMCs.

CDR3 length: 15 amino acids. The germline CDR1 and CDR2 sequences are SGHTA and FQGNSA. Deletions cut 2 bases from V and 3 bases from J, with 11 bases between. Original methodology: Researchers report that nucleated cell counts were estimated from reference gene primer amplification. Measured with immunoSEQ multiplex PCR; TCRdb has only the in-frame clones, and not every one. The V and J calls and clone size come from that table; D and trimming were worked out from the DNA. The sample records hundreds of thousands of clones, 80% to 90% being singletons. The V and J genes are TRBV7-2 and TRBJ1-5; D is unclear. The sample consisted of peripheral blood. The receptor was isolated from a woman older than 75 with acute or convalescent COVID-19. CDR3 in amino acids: CASSLSGGNNQPQHF. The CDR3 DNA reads TGTGCCAGCAGCTTATCTGGAGGGAACAATCAGCCCCAGCATTTT.